Each of the 20 T cell receptor beta chains below was sequenced from the same sample in a study of T cell changes during pregnancy in multiple sclerosis. Profiling relied on immunoSEQ multiplex PCR, and the TCRdb table lists in-frame clones only, not all of them. This table has about 100,000 clones, over 85% appearing once. The starting material was peripheral blood, obtained in the second trimester of pregnancy. These receptors were collected from a female donor with multiple sclerosis, enrolled in a pregnancy study.

V gene TRBV6-1 combines with J gene TRBJ1-1; 8 positions match TRBD1. V shed 10 bases, J shed 5 bases, and the junction held 12 bases outside the gene matches. The germline gives CDR1 MNHNS, CDR2 SASEGT. The CDR3 loop spans 14 amino acids. CDR3 protein: CATHRDRFLTEAFF. CDR3 in DNA: TGTGCCACTCACCGGGACAGGTTCCTTACTGAAGCTTTCTTT.

CDR3 sequence: CASSPGLVSYNEQFF. The CDR3 DNA follows: TGCGCCAGCAGCCCGGGACTAGTTTCCTACAATGAGCAGTTCTTC. This chain joins TRBV4-1 and TRBJ2-1, with 8 bases lining up with TRBD2. The CDR3 covers 15 residues. Germline V gives CDR1 MGHRA, CDR2 YSYEKL. J was trimmed by 1 base and V by 4 bases; bases with no gene match: 3.

The chain joins TRBV28 to TRBJ2-3; 10 nucleotides match TRBD2. Per germline, CDR1 MDHEN and CDR2 SYDVKM. CDR3 length: 18 residues. Trimming at V came to 3 bases and at J to 3 bases, leaving 12 bases not matched to a gene. The CDR3 DNA reads as TGTGCCAGCAGTTTTGTCGCTTTCACTAGCGGGGTTACAGATACGCAGTATTTT. Its protein product is CASSFVAFTSGVTDTQYF.

This clone was picked up one time. V gene TRBV2 combines with J gene TRBJ1-2; no firm D call. Germline V CDR1 and CDR2: SNHLY, FYNNEI. Deletions cut 7 bases from V and 1 base from J, with 19 bases between. This CDR3 comprises 16 residues. CDR3 DNA sequence: TGTGCCAGCAATTGGGCCCAATCGAAGATTAACTATGGCTACACCTTC. It specifies CASNWAQSKINYGYTF.

This clone is a singleton in its sample. V is TRBV18 and J is TRBJ1-6; D uncertain. V shed 3 bases and J shed 1 base, with 10 bases lying between them. Germline-derived CDR1 and CDR2 are KGHSH and LQKENI. CDR3 length equals 16 residues. The CDR3 bases are TGTGCCAGCTCACCTTTTTCGGAGTCCTATAATTCACCCCTCCACTTT. Amino acid sequence: CASSPFSESYNSPLHF. The variable domain in full, completed from reference TRBV18 and TRBJ1-6, reads NAGVMQNPRHLVRRRGQEARLRCSPMKGHSHVYWYRQLPEEGLKFMVYLQKENIIDESGMPKERFSAEFPKEGPSILRIQQVVRGDSAAYFCASSPFSESYNSPLHFGNGTRLTVT.

The rearrangement uses TRBV27 and TRBJ1-1; 7 nucleotides align to TRBD1. This CDR3 has 13 residues. Trimming took 3 bases from V and 8 from J; bases not matched to a gene: 6. Germline CDR1 MNHEY, CDR2 SMNVEV (reference sequence). The CDR3, as DNA: TGTGCCAGCAGTTTCGACAGGGCTGGCGAAGCTTTCTTT. It encodes CASSFDRAGEAFF.

This chain links TRBV19 with TRBJ1-5; weak D call: TRBD1 (5 bases). Germline V gene data show CDR1 as LNHDA and CDR2 as SQIVND (reference sequence). V was shortened by 3 bases and J by 2 bases, with 8 bases between the two germline ends. The CDR3 consists of 14 residues. CDR3 protein: CASSITGGNQPQHF. The DNA of the CDR3 is TGTGCCAGTAGTATTACAGGAGGCAATCAGCCCCAGCATTTT.

This chain uses TRBV5-4 with TRBJ1-2; 9 nucleotides align to TRBD1. The length of the CDR3 is 15 residues. The J segment lost 8 bases and the V segment lost 3 bases, leaving 11 bases of the junction unmatched. Germline loops: CDR1 SGHNT, CDR2 YYREEE (reference sequence). DNA of the CDR3: TGTGCCAGCAGCTGGGGGGACAGGGAGGAGGAAGGCTACACCTTC. Its translation is CASSWGDREEEGYTF.

J is TRBJ1-5 and V is TRBV2; 9 nucleotides match TRBD1. The ends lost 1 base at V and 6 bases at J; junction bases unmatched: 1. This CDR3 spans 14 amino acids. CDR1 is SNHLY and CDR2 is FYNNEI in the germline V gene. The CDR3 loop reads CASSEDRGLQPQHF. The CDR3 DNA sequence: TGTGCCAGCAGTGAAGACAGGGGGCTTCAGCCCCAGCATTTT.

This chain joins TRBV10-2 and TRBJ1-4, with TRBD1 identical over 8 bases. The germline V gene has CDR1 WSHSY and CDR2 SAAADI. The V and J ends lost 4 bases and 4 bases, in that order; junction bases with no gene match: 8. The CDR3 runs to 16 residues. The CDR3 loop reads CASSAGQARGNEKLFF. CDR3 sequence (DNA): TGCGCCAGCAGTGCGGGACAGGCGAGGGGTAATGAAAAACTGTTTTTT.

This clone was recorded a few times. The rearrangement links TRBV28 to TRBJ1-1; possibly TRBD1 for D (6 bases). Germline V gene lookup returns CDR1 MDHEN and CDR2 SYDVKM. CDR3 length equals 15 residues. The V gene lost 3 bases and the J gene lost 0 bases, with 11 bases spanning the gap. The CDR3 DNA reads TGTGCCAGCAGTTTTTCGGACAGACTGAACACTGAAGCTTTCTTT. This translates into CASSFSDRLNTEAFF.

The chain couples TRBV5-4 to TRBJ1-4; 7 bases are shared with TRBD1. Germline values: CDR1 SGHNT, CDR2 YYREEE (reference sequence). The CDR3 is 17 residues long. V was clipped by 4 bases and J by 0 bases; unmatched bases: 9. CDR3 residues: CASSLAGQRATNEKLFF. The CDR3 DNA reads TGTGCCAGCAGCCTGGCGGGACAGCGAGCAACTAATGAAAAACTGTTTTTT.

This chain links TRBV5-1 with TRBJ2-1, with unresolved D. V was trimmed by 0 bases and J by 8 bases, leaving 9 bases between them. Germline loops: CDR1 SGHRS, CDR2 YFSETQ. The CDR3 covers 13 residues. The CDR3, as DNA: TGCGCCAGCAGCTTGGTTTCGTCGGATGAGCAGTTCTTC. Translated: CASSLVSSDEQFF.

This chain links TRBV13 with TRBJ2-3; D unclear. V was pared by 1 base and J by 2 bases, with 10 bases between. Germline V gene sequence: CDR1 PRHDT, CDR2 FYEKMQ (reference sequence). The CDR3 extends over 15 amino acids. The CDR3 is CASSLVLPLTDTQYF. The CDR3 DNA follows: TGTGCCAGCAGCTTAGTTTTGCCACTCACAGATACGCAGTATTTT. Full variable domain (missing parts from reference TRBV13 and TRBJ2-3): AAGVIQSPRHLIKEKRETATLKCYPIPRHDTVYWYQQGPGQDPQFLISFYEKMQSDKGSIPDRFSAQQFSDYHSELNMSSLELGDSALYFCASSLVLPLTDTQYFGPGTRLTVL.

This chain links TRBV19 with TRBJ1-2; a weak D match, TRBD1 (5 bases). Germline values: CDR1 LNHDA, CDR2 SQIVND (reference sequence). V was clipped by 0 bases and J by 0 bases, with 14 bases between them. There are 17 residues in the CDR3. This CDR3 is CASSIDGALNSNYGYTF. CDR3 DNA: TGTGCCAGTAGTATAGATGGGGCACTAAATTCTAACTATGGCTACACCTTC.

The chain is built from TRBV25-1 and TRBJ1-1, with 7 bases aligning to TRBD1. Germline trimming cut 4 bases from V and 0 bases from J; bases unmatched to any gene: 2. This CDR3 comprises 14 residues. Per germline, CDR1 MGHDK and CDR2 SYGVNS. CDR3 sequence (DNA): TGTGCCAGCAGTGTGGGGACAGTGAACACTGAAGCTTTCTTT. As protein: CASSVGTVNTEAFF.

The chain uses TRBV27 and TRBJ1-6; D is possibly TRBD1 (6 bases). Looked up from germline, CDR1 is MNHEY and CDR2 is SMNVEV (reference sequence). V gave up 4 bases and J gave up 10 bases, with 17 bases separating them. This CDR3 has 15 residues. The CDR3 loop is CASSWDRGSGSPLHF. The CDR3 nucleotides read TGTGCCAGCAGTTGGGATAGGGGGAGTGGCTCACCCCTCCACTTT.

The rearrangement links TRBV5-1 to TRBJ1-1, with TRBD1 matching 8 bases. V shed 2 bases, J shed 4 bases, and the junction held 4 bases outside the gene matches. CDR3 size: 14 residues. Germline V gives CDR1 SGHRS, CDR2 YFSETQ. The CDR3 loop reads CASSLTGGSTEAFF. In DNA, the CDR3 is TGCGCCAGCAGCTTAACAGGGGGTAGCACTGAAGCTTTCTTT.

The chain joins TRBV10-2 to TRBJ2-7; TRBD1 agrees at 10 bases. CDR3 length: 15 residues. V was pared by 6 bases and J by 1 base, with 6 bases of the junction left unmatched. Germline loops: CDR1 WSHSY, CDR2 SAAADI. The CDR3 protein is CASSSRDRGSYEQYF. CDR3 DNA sequence: TGCGCCAGCAGCTCTCGGGACAGGGGATCCTACGAGCAGTACTTC.

The chain joins TRBV28 to TRBJ2-3; D is uncertain. The CDR3 extends over 15 amino acids. Trimming cost V 4 bases and J 2 bases, with 13 bases left between them. Per germline, CDR1 MDHEN and CDR2 SYDVKM. CDR3 DNA sequence: TGTGCCAGCAGTTCTCTACAGCCCTTCACAGATACGCAGTATTTT. Translation gives CASSSLQPFTDTQYF.